This record covers a single T cell receptor (beta chain). Its antigen is currently unknown. This table comes from immunoSEQ multiplex PCR, and its TCRdb copy is limited to in-frame clones, with some not included. Of 100,000 to 150,000 clones detected, 80% to 90% appear once; the ten largest clones hold about 6%. The CDR3 runs to 15 residues. V trimming: 4 bases; J trimming: 5 bases; junction bases outside the gene matches: 7. Germline V gene sequence: CDR1 KGHSH, CDR2 LQKENI. The entry originates in a study of T cell responses to AZD1222 COVID-19 vaccine. Study-wide findings and caveats: Among vaccine-associated CD4 TCRs, coverage spanned spike, with dominance at 160-218 and 743-854. Every sample of the repertoires postdated the peak T cell response. After two AZD1222 doses, spike-specific TCR breadth and depth rose versus day 0. Baseline serostatus was positive in only a handful of AZD1222 recipients.

The chain joins TRBV18 to TRBJ2-7, with 11 bases fitting TRBD1. The material sequenced was peripheral blood, taken on day 0 of AZD1222 vaccination. This TCR was sampled from an adult in good health. CDR3 region: CASSHWGQGEHEQYF. CDR3 bases: TGTGCCAGCTCACACTGGGGACAGGGGGAACACGAGCAGTACTTC.